This is a list of T cell receptor beta chains from one sample in a study of cytomegalovirus exposure and HLA in healthy donors. Only in-frame clones appear in the TCRdb table, and some are missing; sequencing was by immunoSEQ multiplex PCR. In the table there are around 90,000 clones, less than 85% of which are singletons. Sequenced: PBMCs. These receptors originate from a man aged 40-49 years in good health and CMV-seropositive. The CDR3 runs from the conserved cysteine through the conserved F or W. The D gene is left open where the match is weak. Only some rows state a clone size, as once, few, many or a class for expanded clones.

clone size	D gene	V gene	J gene	CDR3 DNA	CDR3 protein
NA	NA	TRBV2	TRBJ1-3	TGTGCCAGCAGTAAAGACAGGATCTCTGGAAACACCATATATTTT	CASSKDRISGNTIYF
NA	TRBD2	TRBV6-5	TRBJ2-1	TGTGCCAGCAGTTCCCCGACTAGCGGGAGCCCCAATGAGCAGTTCTTC	CASSSPTSGSPNEQFF
NA	NA	TRBV28	TRBJ2-5	TGTGCCAGCAGGTCTGAGGGCGGAGGTCAAGAGACCCAGTACTTC	CASRSEGGGQETQYF
once	TRBD2	TRBV2	TRBJ2-7	TGTGCCAGCAGTGTCCTCGCACTAGCGGGAGGTGAGCAGTACTTC	CASSVLALAGGEQYF
NA	TRBD1	TRBV11-1	TRBJ2-3	TGTGCCAGCAGCCAAAGACAGGGGCCCACAGATACGCAGTATTTT	CASSQRQGPTDTQYF
once	TRBD1	TRBV5-1	TRBJ2-1	TGCGCCAGCAGCTTCGACAGGGCTTACAATGAGCAGTTCTTC	CASSFDRAYNEQFF
NA	NA	TRBV7-9	TRBJ1-1	TGTGCCAGCAGCGTACAGGGTATGGCTGAAGCTTTCTTT	CASSVQGMAEAFF
NA	TRBD2	TRBV12-5	TRBJ2-1	TGTGCTAGTTCTCGGGAGGTCATAAGGTACAATGAGCAGTTCTTC	CASSREVIRYNEQFF
NA	NA	TRBV5-4	TRBJ2-1	TGTGCCAGCAGGGGGGGGCTAGCTGAATACAATGAGCAGTTCTTC	CASRGGLAEYNEQFF
NA	NA	TRBV18	TRBJ2-7	TGTGCCAGCTCACCACGACATATAGTCTACGAGCAGTACTTC	CASSPRHIVYEQYF
NA	TRBD2	TRBV5-1	TRBJ2-1	TGCGCCAGCAGCTTGGGCCGAAGACTAGCGGGGGGGAGTGAGCAGTTCTTC	CASSLGRRLAGGSEQFF
NA	NA	TRBV9	TRBJ2-3	TGTGCCAGCAGCGTAGCACCAGGCACAGATACGCAGTATTTT	CASSVAPGTDTQYF
NA	TRBD2	TRBV7-2	TRBJ2-5	TGTGCCAGCAGCTTAAGTCTAGCGGGTGGGGAGACCCAGTACTTC	CASSLSLAGGETQYF
NA	TRBD1	TRBV9	TRBJ1-1	TGTGCCAGCAGCAAGGGACAGGGGGCGCAAGCTTTCTTT	CASSKGQGAQAFF
NA	TRBD1	TRBV5-4	TRBJ2-7	TGTGCCAGCAGCTCAGACAGGGGGTCCTCCTACGAGCAGTACTTC	CASSSDRGSSYEQYF
NA	NA	TRBV9	TRBJ2-3	TGTGCCAGCAGCGCAGGAACAGGGTTCGCAGATACGCAGTATTTT	CASSAGTGFADTQYF
NA	NA	TRBV18	TRBJ2-5	TGTGCCAGCTCACCGGACAGTCGAGAGACCCAGTACTTC	CASSPDSRETQYF
NA	NA	TRBV27	TRBJ2-7	TGTGCCAGCAGACAACTAGGAAGGTACGAGCAGTACTTC	CASRQLGRYEQYF
once	NA	TRBV21-1	TRBJ1-3	TGTGCCAGCACCACAAGGAGTAACACCATATATTTT	CASTTRSNTIYF
NA	TRBD1	TRBV20-1	TRBJ1-4	TGCAGTGCCGCAGGGGGCGCGGGACTGTTTTTT	CSAAGGAGLFF
few	NA	TRBV19	TRBJ1-1	TGTGCCAGTAGTCTAGGGGCGAACACTGAAGCTTTCTTT	CASSLGANTEAFF
NA	TRBD2	TRBV4-2	TRBJ2-2	TGTGCCAGCAGCCAAGAACCTCTAGCGGGAGAGACCGGGGAGCTGTTTTTT	CASSQEPLAGETGELFF
NA	TRBD1	TRBV6-5	TRBJ1-6	TGTGCCAGCAGTTACGGGACAGGGAGCAATTCACCCCTCCACTTT	CASSYGTGSNSPLHF
NA	NA	TRBV21-1	TRBJ2-7	TGTGCCAGCGATAGCAGGGGTTACGAGCAGTACTTC	CASDSRGYEQYF
NA	TRBD1	TRBV5-1	TRBJ1-2	TGCGCCAGCAGCGGCGGACAGGGAGACTATGGCTACACCTTC	CASSGGQGDYGYTF
NA	TRBD1	TRBV18	TRBJ2-7	TGTGCCAGCTCACAACCCGGGACAGAATCCTACGAGCAGTACTTC	CASSQPGTESYEQYF
NA	TRBD1	TRBV6-5	TRBJ2-6	TGTGCCAGCAGCCCAGACAGGGCCGGGGCCAACGTCCTGACTTTC	CASSPDRAGANVLTF
NA	NA	TRBV28	TRBJ1-1	TGTGCCAGCAGTTTTTCTGCGGTTGCTGAAGCTTTCTTT	CASSFSAVAEAFF
NA	NA	TRBV7-3	TRBJ2-1	TGTGCCAGCAGCTTAGCTCCGGGGGTCCCATACAATGAGCAGTTCTTC	CASSLAPGVPYNEQFF
NA	NA	TRBV5-4	TRBJ2-5	TGTGCCAGCAGCTTGGGTCCAGGGCCCCAAGAGACCCAGTACTTC	CASSLGPGPQETQYF
NA	NA	TRBV21-1	TRBJ1-4	TGTGCCAGCAGCACCAGACAGGGGAGTGAAAAACTGTTTTTT	CASSTRQGSEKLFF
NA	NA	TRBV28	TRBJ2-7	TGTGCCAGCAGTTTATGCAGGGCCGAGACCTACGAGCAGTACTTC	CASSLCRAETYEQYF
NA	TRBD2	TRBV5-1	TRBJ2-1	TGCGCCAGCAGCTTGTGGGGTAGCGGGGGGGCCTCGAATGGGCAGTTCTTC	CASSLWGSGGASNGQFF
NA	NA	TRBV4-1	TRBJ2-7	TGCGCCAGCAGCCAAGAAGTCGGGTCCTACGAGCAGTACTTC	CASSQEVGSYEQYF
NA	TRBD2	TRBV7-3	TRBJ2-1	TGTGCCAGCAGCTTAACAGGGACTAGCGGGAGGATTGAGCAGTTCTTC	CASSLTGTSGRIEQFF
NA	TRBD1	TRBV10-2	TRBJ2-3	TGCGCCAGCAGTGCGGTGACAGGGACAGATACGCAGTATTTT	CASSAVTGTDTQYF
NA	TRBD1	TRBV28	TRBJ1-3	TGTGCCAGCAGTACGCGGACAGGGAAGGACTCTGGAAACACCATATATTTT	CASSTRTGKDSGNTIYF
NA	NA	TRBV6-1	TRBJ1-2	TGTGCCAGCAGCACAGGGTTGGTCGGCTACACCTTC	CASSTGLVGYTF
once	NA	TRBV2	TRBJ2-1	TGTGCCAGCAGTAAGGGGCGGGGAGCATACAATGAGCAGTTCTTC	CASSKGRGAYNEQFF
NA	NA	TRBV28	TRBJ1-5	TGTGCCAGCAGTCCATGGGCAGGGGATCAGCCCCAGCATTTT	CASSPWAGDQPQHF
NA	NA	TRBV6-5	TRBJ2-6	TGTGCCAGCAGTTACTTCCAGGGGAGCGGGGCCAACGTCCTGACTTTC	CASSYFQGSGANVLTF
NA	NA	TRBV7-3	TRBJ2-7	TGTGCCAGCAGCTTTGGAGAAAGCTACGAGCAGTACTTC	CASSFGESYEQYF
NA	TRBD2	TRBV19	TRBJ2-2	TGTGCCAGCCGTAATCCGGGAGGAGGGGACGGGGAGCTGTTTTTT	CASRNPGGGDGELFF
NA	TRBD1	TRBV18	TRBJ2-5	TGTGCCAGCTCACCTACAGGGGGAGAGACCCAGTACTTC	CASSPTGGETQYF
few	NA	TRBV30	TRBJ1-2	TGTGCCTTACGGCGGGCCCTTCTTGGCTACACCTTC	CALRRALLGYTF